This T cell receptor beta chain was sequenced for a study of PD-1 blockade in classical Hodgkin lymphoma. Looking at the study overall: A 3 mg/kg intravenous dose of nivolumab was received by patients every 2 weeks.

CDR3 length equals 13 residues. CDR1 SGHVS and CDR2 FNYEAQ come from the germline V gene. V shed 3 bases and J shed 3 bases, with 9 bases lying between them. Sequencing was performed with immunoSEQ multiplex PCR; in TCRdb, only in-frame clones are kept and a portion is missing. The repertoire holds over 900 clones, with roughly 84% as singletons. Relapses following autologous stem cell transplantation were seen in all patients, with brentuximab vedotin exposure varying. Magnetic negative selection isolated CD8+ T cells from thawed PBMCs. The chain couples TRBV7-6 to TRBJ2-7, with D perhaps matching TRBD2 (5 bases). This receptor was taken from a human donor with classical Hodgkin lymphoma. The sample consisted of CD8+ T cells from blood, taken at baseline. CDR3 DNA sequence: TGTGCCAGCAGCTTCGGGGAGAGCTACGAGCAGTACTTC. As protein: CASSFGESYEQYF.